This TCR beta chain stems from a study of blood T cell repertoires in COVID-19. Study-wide background: Material from acute and convalescent COVID-19 was sourced from the United States, Italy and Spain. Sample material is recorded as cDNA or gDNA derived from T cells, B-cell-depleted T cells, or PBMCs.

Per the study methods: Estimated nucleated cell counts came from reference gene primer amplification. Profiling relied on immunoSEQ multiplex PCR, and the TCRdb table lists in-frame clones only, not all of them. The V and J calls and clone size were taken over from that table, and D and trimming were inferred from the DNA. The sample yields tens of thousands of clones, under 85% seen once. Germline V gives CDR1 MNHEY, CDR2 SVGAGI. With 6 bases clipped from V and 4 bases from J, the junction kept 2 bases outside the gene matches. This CDR3 is built from 12 residues. The TCR sequence derives from a man aged 35-49 years with acute or convalescent COVID-19. The chain uses TRBV6-5 and TRBJ2-5; 7 positions match TRBD1. Source material: peripheral blood. CDR3 region: CASSRQGETQYF. CDR3 nucleotide sequence: TGTGCCAGCAGCAGACAGGGAGAGACCCAGTACTTC.